The rows below give T cell receptor beta chains drawn from one sample of a study of control samples from healthy donors and cancer patients. The assay was immunoSEQ multiplex PCR, and TCRdb's table has in-frame clones only and misses some. The data contain 120,000 or so clones, approximately 90% of them singletons. Sequences were obtained from PBMCs. The receptors derive from a woman between 55 and 75 years old with lung cancer. The conserved cysteine and the conserved F or W are not part of the CDR3 here. Each record gives: V gene, CDR3 protein.

v_call: TRBV7-7; cdr3_aa: ASSGYRGRKVLVDNSPLH
v_call: TRBV28; cdr3_aa: ASSRQGNSPLH
v_call: TRBV5-1; cdr3_aa: ASSLEGVLSNSPLH
v_call: TRBV12-5; cdr3_aa: ASGLMGRIGELF
v_call: TRBV6-1; cdr3_aa: ASSELGRDTEAF
v_call: TRBV12-5; cdr3_aa: ASGLFRGEAYNEQF
v_call: TRBV3-1/TRBV3-2; cdr3_aa: ASSLGPSGRAVAEQY
v_call: TRBV27; cdr3_aa: ASRGAGQGVSNQPQH
v_call: TRBV5-5; cdr3_aa: ASSLSDRESYNSPLH
v_call: TRBV25-1; cdr3_aa: ASSELTSGGFYNEQF
v_call: TRBV7-2; cdr3_aa: ASSFPGPRYGYT
v_call: TRBV10-3; cdr3_aa: AISQTGGTEAF
v_call: TRBV7-9; cdr3_aa: ASSLEQGPINYGYT
v_call: TRBV19; cdr3_aa: ASSIGDSNQPQH
v_call: TRBV11-2; cdr3_aa: ASSLDRYSYEQY
v_call: TRBV5-1; cdr3_aa: ASSSGSTGPGNTEAF
v_call: TRBV6-5; cdr3_aa: ASSTGYEQY
v_call: TRBV9; cdr3_aa: ASSVDGSQETQY
v_call: TRBV7-9; cdr3_aa: ASSLPGPRGPTSNYGYT
v_call: TRBV7-9; cdr3_aa: ASSSLNSDYNEQF
v_call: TRBV7-9; cdr3_aa: ASSLGDGRGEAF
v_call: TRBV7-9; cdr3_aa: ASSRPIDSGNTIY
v_call: TRBV19; cdr3_aa: ASSINPGASGANVLT
v_call: TRBV2; cdr3_aa: ASKIGAPTYNEQF
v_call: TRBV10-3; cdr3_aa: AISDQEGRNPNEQF
v_call: TRBV7-8; cdr3_aa: ASSLSSGPANEQF
v_call: TRBV6-5; cdr3_aa: ASTWEGSSYEQY
v_call: TRBV11-2; cdr3_aa: ASSLQRGGLDTQY
v_call: TRBV4-3; cdr3_aa: ASSLAGANVLT
v_call: TRBV5-8; cdr3_aa: ASSWGRNEQF
v_call: TRBV24-1; cdr3_aa: ATSDTRGNGQPQH
v_call: TRBV6-6; cdr3_aa: ASSRPSWSVQDQTEAF
v_call: TRBV9; cdr3_aa: ASSVVPGRNTEAF
v_call: TRBV19; cdr3_aa: ASSIIRERDNQPQH
v_call: TRBV18; cdr3_aa: ASSDRENTDTQY
v_call: TRBV4-1; cdr3_aa: ASSPIGWTDTEAF
v_call: TRBV25-1; cdr3_aa: ASSDGAGNKNTEAF
v_call: TRBV12-3/TRBV12-4; cdr3_aa: ASRPGRVETQY
v_call: TRBV19; cdr3_aa: ASTPGQDYEQF
v_call: TRBV7-9; cdr3_aa: ASSFVGSSYEQY
v_call: TRBV30; cdr3_aa: AWGQDYYGYT
v_call: TRBV6-5; cdr3_aa: ASRTGLSYNEQF
v_call: TRBV25-1; cdr3_aa: ASSELEGQGNTIY
v_call: TRBV18; cdr3_aa: ASSPDSGNTIY
v_call: TRBV7-2; cdr3_aa: ASSPDRFPYSEGYT
v_call: TRBV27; cdr3_aa: ASSFRQVNTEAF
v_call: TRBV5-4; cdr3_aa: ASSLVAGSSYNEQF
v_call: TRBV7-2; cdr3_aa: ASSSVRYGYT
v_call: TRBV19; cdr3_aa: ASSKKGGATNEKLF
v_call: TRBV7-2; cdr3_aa: ASSYDRGWAEAF
v_call: TRBV5-4; cdr3_aa: ASSLDVETQY
v_call: TRBV5-1; cdr3_aa: ASSLASTGSDTQY
v_call: TRBV11-1; cdr3_aa: ASSLGLAGPQETQY
v_call: TRBV27; cdr3_aa: ASSSAGTGVTGELF
v_call: TRBV5-1; cdr3_aa: ASSLQETQY